The entry below gives a single T cell receptor beta chain sequence along with its context. Its antigen is unidentified. TCRdb re-called the 5' RACE reads with MiXCR, one entry per CDR3 protein. The sample has more than 300,000 distinct CDR3 sequences, around 4.3% seen once. This specimen belongs to a study of T cells after yellow fever vaccination. At the level of the study: When fractions had low cell numbers, they were prepared with SMART-Seq v4 Ultra Low Input. General study points: A weaker secondary response peaked on day 5, the primary on day 15. Once the booster was given, most primary-vaccination clones reappeared, at around 96% for CD4 and over 70% for CD8.

The CDR3 is 13 amino acids. V lost 3 bases and J lost 10, with 15 bases in between. From germline, CDR1 is LGHNA and CDR2 YSLEER. The V gene is TRBV4-3, the J gene TRBJ1-1; D perhaps matches TRBD1 (6 bases). The clonotype originates from a man aged 18 to 29 who received the YFV17D yellow fever vaccine. The specimen was PBMCs, collected 15 days after the yellow fever booster vaccination. CDR3 in amino acids: CASSQTSGVAAFF. As DNA, the CDR3 is TGCGCCAGCAGCCAGACTTCAGGGGTGGCAGCTTTCTTT.